This T cell receptor (beta chain) was sequenced for a study of cytomegalovirus exposure and HLA in healthy donors. Study-wide findings and caveats: Researchers counted around 170 TCR beta chains as cytomegalovirus-associated. Specificity for CMV antigens was confirmed in vitro for three of the CMV-associated chains. As was reported, the classifier diagnosed cytomegalovirus status with high specificity and sensitivity.

The CDR3 totals 15 residues. Per germline, CDR1 SGHTA and CDR2 FQGNSA. V was clipped by 5 bases and J by 2 bases, with 15 bases between them. The method was immunoSEQ multiplex PCR; TCRdb's version includes in-frame clones alone and lacks a portion of them. The sample records approximately 230,000 clones, more than 85% being singletons. About this clone itself: What it binds is not known.

J is TRBJ2-5 and V is TRBV7-2, with D possibly matching TRBD1 (5 bases). The TCR was taken from a man aged 18 to 29 in good health and CMV-seropositive. The specimen sequenced was PBMCs. The CDR3 here is CASSLSLQVQETQYF. CDR3 nucleotide sequence: TGTGCCAGCAGCCTATCTCTACAGGTTCAAGAGACCCAGTACTTC.